A single sample gave rise to the 29 T cell receptor beta chains below, sequenced in a study of blood T cell repertoires in COVID-19. Profiling relied on immunoSEQ multiplex PCR, and the TCRdb table lists in-frame clones only, not all of them. This sample has 190,000 or so clones; 90% occur once, and the top ten carry roughly 0.56%. Sequencing was carried out using peripheral blood. These receptors all come from a man in his fifties or sixties with acute or convalescent COVID-19.

This clone was recorded only once. The chain links TRBV7-2 to TRBJ2-5; D remains unclear. Germline values: CDR1 SGHTA, CDR2 FQGNSA. The ends were cut back, 2 bases at V and 5 bases at J, with 9 bases in the middle. The CDR3 contains 13 residues. The CDR3 region has the DNA TGTGCCAGCAGCTTATCTTTGGGCGAGACCCAGTACTTC. It translates to CASSLSLGETQYF.

This chain connects TRBV28 to TRBJ1-2, with D maybe TRBD1 (6 bases). With 8 bases removed from V and 4 bases from J, the gap between germline ends came to 17 bases. The V gene's germline CDR1 is MDHEN and CDR2 SYDVKM. The CDR3 covers 14 residues. CDR3 protein: CASLEGVQGYGYTF. The CDR3 DNA reads TGTGCCAGCCTTGAGGGGGTTCAGGGCTATGGCTACACCTTC.

V and J are TRBV19 and TRBJ2-2; 9 nucleotides agree with TRBD2. Losses at the gene ends were 3 bases for V and 0 bases for J; bases not matched to a gene: 2. The germline CDR1 and CDR2 sequences are LNHDA and SQIVND (reference sequence). The CDR3 consists of 16 residues. In nucleotides, the CDR3 is TGTGCCAGTAGTATTTTAGCGGGGGCGAACACCGGGGAGCTGTTTTTT. Translated: CASSILAGANTGELFF.

This chain connects TRBV7-3 to TRBJ2-1; 7 nucleotides match TRBD2. This CDR3 region has 16 residues. Trimming at V came to 3 bases and at J to 2 bases, leaving 7 bases not matched to a gene. Germline CDR1 SGHTA, CDR2 FQGTGA. The CDR3 reads CASSFWGGDPYNEQFF. CDR3 sequence (DNA): TGTGCCAGCAGCTTCTGGGGGGGGGACCCCTACAATGAGCAGTTCTTC. Combining the CDR3 with reference TRBV7-3 and TRBJ2-1 gives the whole variable domain GAGVSQTPSNKVTEKGKYVELRCDPISGHTALYWYRQSLGQGPEFLIYFQGTGAADDSGLPNDRFFAVRPEGSVSTLKIQRTERGDSAVYLCASSFWGGDPYNEQFFGPGTRLTVL.

This clone was found once. V is TRBV28 and J is TRBJ2-5; 10 positions agree with TRBD2. The CDR3 extends over 14 amino acids. The ends lost 6 bases at V and 5 bases at J; junction bases unmatched: 6. Germline CDR1 reads MDHEN; CDR2 reads SYDVKM. CDR3 coding DNA: TGTGCCAGCAGGGCTAGCGGGGGAGGTGAGACCCAGTACTTC. It encodes CASRASGGGETQYF.

This clone showed up just a few times. The CDR3 spells CATPGQGRTEAFF. CDR3 nucleotide sequence: TGTGCCACACCGGGACAGGGGAGGACTGAAGCTTTCTTT. The chain is built from TRBV5-3 and TRBJ1-1; 10 nucleotides line up with TRBD1. TRBV5-3 is known as an ORF, though its function is uncertain. The CDR3 totals 13 residues. Losses at the gene ends were 9 bases for V and 5 bases for J; bases not matched to a gene: 7.

This chain joins TRBV6-2 or TRBV6-3 and TRBJ2-2; TRBD2 might be the D (5 bases). Trimming pared 0 bases from V and 6 bases from J, leaving 14 bases between. CDR1 and CDR2 from the germline V gene are MNHEY and SVGEGT. The length of the CDR3 is 16 residues. This CDR3 reads CASSYSITLGAGELFF. The CDR3 nucleotides read TGTGCCAGCAGTTACTCGATCACTCTCGGGGCCGGGGAGCTGTTTTTT.

The chain joins TRBV6-6 to TRBJ1-5, with D uncertain. The CDR3 covers 15 residues. Germline V lookup: CDR1 MNHNY, CDR2 SVGAGI (reference sequence). V lost 2 bases to trimming and J lost 4 bases, with 12 bases between them. The CDR3 reads CASSYTPQNNQPQHF. CDR3 coding DNA: TGTGCCAGCAGTTACACACCACAAAATAATCAGCCCCAGCATTTT.

The chain carries TRBV28 and TRBJ1-6; 9 bases fit TRBD1. CDR3 size: 15 residues. The V segment lost 6 bases and the J segment 7 bases; nucleotides outside the gene matches: 7. The germline V gene encodes CDR1 MDHEN and CDR2 SYDVKM. The CDR3 reads CASSQQGAGNSPLHF. CDR3 DNA: TGTGCCAGCAGCCAACAGGGGGCGGGCAATTCACCCCTCCACTTT.

CDR3 in amino acids: CASSQEGTSGSETQYF. The CDR3 nucleotides are TGCGCCAGCAGCCAAGAAGGGACTAGCGGGAGTGAGACCCAGTACTTC. The chain links TRBV4-1 to TRBJ2-5; 14 nucleotides line up with TRBD2. V lost 0 bases to trimming and J lost 5 bases; unmatched junction nucleotides: 2. The germline CDR1 and CDR2 sequences are MGHRA and YSYEKL. The CDR3 length is 16 residues.

The rearrangement joins TRBV9 to TRBJ2-3; 7 nucleotides align to TRBD2. The germline V gene has CDR1 SGDLS and CDR2 YYNGEE. V shed 0 bases and J 6 bases; nucleotides not matched to a gene: 13. The CDR3 length is 17 residues. CDR3: CASSVESLREDRDTQYF. CDR3 bases: TGTGCCAGCAGCGTAGAATCGCTTCGGGAGGATCGGGATACGCAGTATTTT.

The DNA of the CDR3 is TGTGCCAGCAGCTTGGCGGGGAGTGGGACAGATACGCAGTATTTT. It specifies CASSLAGSGTDTQYF. The chain links TRBV5-5 to TRBJ2-3; the D gene is possibly TRBD2 (5 bases). This CDR3 has 15 amino acids. The ends were cut back, 0 bases at V and 3 bases at J, with 11 bases in the middle. The germline V gene has CDR1 SGHKS and CDR2 YYEKEE (reference sequence). Supplemented by reference TRBV5-5 and TRBJ2-3, the full variable domain reads DAGVTQSPTHLIKTRGQQVTLRCSPISGHKSVSWYQQVLGQGPQFIFQYYEKEERGRGNFPDRFSARQFPNYSSELNVNALLLGDSALYLCASSLAGSGTDTQYFGPGTRLTVL.

The rearrangement links TRBV29-1 to TRBJ2-3; D gene uncertain. Germline CDR1 and CDR2: SQVTM and ANQGSEA. Between the trimmed V and J ends, which lost 5 bases and 1 base, there was a span of 37 bases. CDR3 length: 22 residues. The CDR3 DNA reads as TGCAGCGTTCCCGTCCCCCCCCGCCTCCCTGGTCCACAGACGCTTGGCACAGATACGCAGTATTTT. Translated, it gives CSVPVPPRLPGPQTLGTDTQYF.

The chain links TRBV7-2 to TRBJ1-3; D not certain. Germline loops: CDR1 SGHTA, CDR2 FQGNSA. Trimming pared 1 base from V and 5 bases from J, leaving 15 bases between. The CDR3 covers 16 residues. The CDR3 region is CASSLVKSRPRNTIYF. In DNA, the CDR3 is TGTGCCAGCAGCTTAGTCAAAAGCAGGCCGAGAAACACCATATATTTT.

The chain is built from TRBV5-1 and TRBJ2-7, with a tentative D call TRBD2 (6 bases). V was clipped by 5 bases and J by 4 bases, with 19 bases between them. Germline CDR1 reads SGHRS; CDR2 reads YFSETQ. The CDR3 consists of 15 residues. Here the CDR3 DNA reads TGCGCCAGCAGTCGTCCGGCTAGCGAGTCGTACGAGCAGTACTTC. Translating gives CASSRPASESYEQYF.

V gene TRBV7-8 combines with J gene TRBJ2-7; 7 bases agree with TRBD1. Germline V CDR1 and CDR2: SGHVS, FQNEAQ. This CDR3 comprises 14 residues. Germline trimming cut 8 bases from V and 3 bases from J; bases unmatched to any gene: 10. This CDR3 reads CASCPETGVYEQYV. The CDR3, as DNA: TGTGCCAGCTGCCCGGAAACAGGGGTCTACGAGCAGTACGTC.

V usage is TRBV11-2 and J usage is TRBJ2-1; 11 bases map to TRBD2. The CDR3 consists of 16 residues. Germline V gene sequence: CDR1 SGHAT, CDR2 FQNNGV. V lost 5 bases to trimming and J lost 4 bases; unmatched junction nucleotides: 7. The CDR3 loop is CASSPRLAGLYNEQFF. CDR3 in DNA: TGTGCCAGCAGCCCGCGACTAGCGGGATTATACAATGAGCAGTTCTTC.

The CDR3 nucleotides are TGTGCCAGCACGCCAGGACAGAACACTGAAGCTTTCTTT. Translated: CASTPGQNTEAFF. The rearrangement links TRBV4-2 to TRBJ1-1, with D perhaps matching TRBD1 (5 bases). Germline CDR1 LGHNA, CDR2 YNFKEQ. Trimming removed 7 bases from V and 1 base from J, with 10 bases in between. This CDR3 is 13 amino acids long.

The chain employs TRBV28 and TRBJ1-6; a weak D match, TRBD1 (5 bases). The germline V and J ends were trimmed by 10 bases and 10 bases, with 23 bases remaining between them. CDR1 is MDHEN, CDR2 SYDVKM, per germline. The CDR3 totals 15 residues. The CDR3 sequence: CAITGGVLGGSPLHF. DNA of the CDR3: TGTGCCATCACCGGAGGGGTCCTCGGTGGATCACCCCTCCACTTT.

J is TRBJ2-3 and V is TRBV13, with 7 bases matching TRBD2. CDR3 size: 12 residues. The V segment lost 5 bases and the J segment 8 bases; nucleotides outside the gene matches: 4. In germline, CDR1 is PRHDT, CDR2 FYEKMQ (reference sequence). In DNA, the CDR3 is TGTGCCAGCAGCCCCCAGCGGGGTACGCAGTATTTT. Protein sequence: CASSPQRGTQYF.

The genes are TRBV27 and TRBJ1-5; D call uncertain. V was pared by 2 bases and J by 4 bases, with 6 bases between. Germline CDR1 and CDR2: MNHEY and SMNVEV (reference sequence). The CDR3 length is 13 residues. The chain's CDR3 is CASSLVRNQPQHF. The CDR3 DNA reads TGTGCCAGCAGTTTAGTGAGAAATCAGCCCCAGCATTTT.

The chain links TRBV28 to TRBJ2-7; 11 nucleotides match TRBD2. Germline CDR1 MDHEN, CDR2 SYDVKM. CDR3 length: 14 residues. Unmatched junction bases numbered 5, after V lost 6 bases and J lost 4 bases. CDR3 residues: CASRIAGGIYEQYF. CDR3 coding DNA: TGTGCCAGCAGAATAGCGGGAGGGATATACGAGCAGTACTTC.

The chain has TRBV5-5 and TRBJ1-2; no reliable D call. Trimming cost V 0 bases and J 7 bases, with 7 bases left between them. This CDR3 spans 12 amino acids. Germline-derived CDR1 and CDR2 are SGHKS and YYEKEE (reference sequence). CDR3 sequence: CASSLDFFGYTF. Written as DNA, the CDR3 is TGTGCCAGCAGCTTGGACTTCTTTGGCTACACCTTC.

The chain is built from TRBV5-6 and TRBJ2-7, with 14 positions matching TRBD2. Germline CDR1 SGHDT, CDR2 YYEEEE. Trimming at V came to 3 bases and at J to 4 bases, leaving 3 bases not matched to a gene. The CDR3 loop spans 15 amino acids. In DNA form, the CDR3 reads TGTGCCAGCAGCTGGACTAGCGGGAGGCCGTACGAGCAGTACTTC. It translates to CASSWTSGRPYEQYF.

The V gene is TRBV7-9, the J gene TRBJ1-3, with D uncertain. In germline, CDR1 is SEHNR, CDR2 FQNEAQ (reference sequence). V was clipped by 4 bases and J by 0 bases, with 10 bases between them. This CDR3 is built from 15 residues. The CDR3 coding sequence is TGTGCCAGCAGCTCCGGGTCCTACTCTGGAAACACCATATATTTT. It encodes CASSSGSYSGNTIYF.

A single count supports this clone. The chain uses TRBV18 and TRBJ2-2; TRBD2 matches at 9 bases. V was clipped by 8 bases and J by 2 bases; unmatched bases: 6. The CDR3 runs 15 residues. Germline V gives CDR1 KGHSH, CDR2 LQKENI. CDR3 sequence: CASPASGDNTGELFF. CDR3 DNA: TGTGCCAGCCCTGCTAGCGGGGACAACACCGGGGAGCTGTTTTTT.

Comments on this clone: One junction end disagrees with the germline gene, perhaps due to a read error. V and J are TRBV28 and TRBJ1-4; TRBD1 matches at 7 bases. The CDR3 has 15 residues. Germline CDR1 reads MDHEN; CDR2 reads SYDVKM. The CDR3 region is CASSGDSATNEKLFF. The DNA of the CDR3 is TGTGCCAGCAGTGGGGACAGTGCAACAAATGAAAAACTGTTTTTT.

V usage is TRBV7-8 and J usage is TRBJ2-2; TRBD2 aligns across 8 bases. Per the germline V gene, CDR1 is SGHVS and CDR2 is FQNEAQ. The CDR3 totals 15 residues. The junction had 8 bases not matched to a gene; V was cut back by 5 bases and J by 6 bases. Here the CDR3 reads CASSVRGGESGELFF. As DNA, the CDR3 is TGTGCCAGCAGCGTCCGGGGGGGCGAGTCCGGGGAGCTGTTTTTT.

The chain uses TRBV15 and TRBJ1-5; 8 positions match TRBD1. V lost 1 base and J lost 7; bases outside the gene matches: 12. There are 17 residues in the CDR3. Germline V gene data show CDR1 as LNHNV and CDR2 as YYDKDF (reference sequence). The CDR3 is CATSRVPGQGLGQPQHF. Here the CDR3 DNA reads TGTGCCACCAGCAGAGTCCCCGGACAGGGATTAGGCCAGCCCCAGCATTTT. The variable domain in full, with the rest retrieved from reference TRBV15 and TRBJ1-5, is DAMVIQNPRYQVTQFGKPVTLSCSQTLNHNVMYWYQQKSSQAPKLLFHYYDKDFNNEADTPDNFQSRRPNTSFCFLDIRSPGLGDTAMYLCATSRVPGQGLGQPQHFGDGTRLSIL.